These 10 T cell receptor beta chains originate from one sample sequenced in a study of cytomegalovirus exposure and HLA in healthy donors. The study ran its PCR with 60 Vbeta and 13 Jbeta primers. Sequencing was performed with immunoSEQ multiplex PCR; in TCRdb, only in-frame clones are kept and a portion is missing. The repertoire has about 200,000 clones, 9.5% to 15% of them found once; the top ten carry about 8%. Source material: PBMCs. Source of these receptors: a man in his forties or fifties in good health and CMV-seropositive.

A few counts support this clone. The chain employs TRBV7-2 and TRBJ1-5; a possible D gene is TRBD1 (5 bases). The CDR3 extends over 13 amino acids. V lost 4 bases and J lost 6, with 10 bases in between. Germline V gene lookup returns CDR1 SGHTA and CDR2 FQGNSA. The CDR3 loop is CASSSFRAQPQHF. The CDR3 DNA reads TGTGCCAGCAGCTCATTCAGGGCTCAGCCCCAGCATTTT.

This chain connects TRBV15 to TRBJ2-3, with TRBD2 identical over 7 bases. Germline CDR1 LNHNV, CDR2 YYDKDF (reference sequence). This CDR3 has 16 residues. Trimming removed 0 bases from V and 4 bases from J; junction bases left unmatched: 7. CDR3 DNA sequence: TGTGCCACCAGCAGAGATCGGCGGGGGAGAGCAGATACGCAGTATTTT. Translation gives CATSRDRRGRADTQYF.

In this sample, this clone turned up a few times. The genes are TRBV6-1 and TRBJ2-7, with D tentatively TRBD1 (6 bases). Germline V lookup: CDR1 MNHNS, CDR2 SASEGT. The V end lost 2 bases, the J end lost 2 bases, and 10 bases lay between the germline ends. This CDR3 spans 14 amino acids. This chain's CDR3 is CASSESGVPYEQYF. For the CDR3, the DNA is TGTGCCAGCAGTGAATCAGGGGTTCCCTACGAGCAGTACTTC.

The genes are TRBV9 and TRBJ2-5; TRBD1 matches at 8 bases. The CDR3 totals 16 residues. Looked up from germline, CDR1 is SGDLS and CDR2 is YYNGEE. Losses at the gene ends were 3 bases for V and 1 base for J; bases not matched to a gene: 8. This CDR3 is CASSATSGTGQETQYF. The CDR3, as DNA: TGTGCCAGCAGCGCAACCTCCGGGACAGGCCAAGAGACCCAGTACTTC.

The V and J genes are TRBV18 and TRBJ1-2; 9 bases agree with TRBD1. Germline CDR1 is KGHSH and CDR2 is LQKENI. The V segment lost 2 bases and the J segment 6 bases; nucleotides outside the gene matches: 10. The CDR3 is 16 amino acids. CDR3 nucleotides: TGTGCCAGCTCACCATTAATCCCGGGACAGGGACATGGCTACACCTTC. Translation: CASSPLIPGQGHGYTF.

This clone has a handful of counts. The CDR3 nucleotides are TGTGCCTGGAGTCAAGGGGCGCGGAGCAATCAGCCCCAGCATTTT. Amino acids: CAWSQGARSNQPQHF. The chain joins TRBV30 to TRBJ1-5; D may be TRBD1 (5 bases). The length of the CDR3 is 15 residues. CDR1 is GTSNPN, CDR2 SVGIG, per germline (reference sequence). The V and J ends lost 2 bases and 1 base respectively, with 12 bases between them.

The CDR3 DNA reads TGTGCCAGCTCACCAAGTCAGGTCTCTCTGGTTGGCTACACCTTC. This sequence encodes CASSPSQVSLVGYTF. The chain is built from TRBV18 and TRBJ1-2, with D hard to call. V gave up 2 bases and J gave up 7 bases, with 17 bases separating them. Germline CDR1 reads KGHSH; CDR2 reads LQKENI. This CDR3 has 15 residues.

This clone was seen more than once but under ten times. The chain has TRBV9 and TRBJ2-7; D remains ambiguous. Germline assignment: CDR1 SGDLS and CDR2 YYNGEE. The V end lost 1 base, the J end lost 2 bases, and 13 bases lay between the germline ends. The CDR3 is 15 residues long. The CDR3 nucleotides read TGTGCCAGCAGCGTAAGTGACAACTTCCCCTACGAGCAGTACTTC. Its protein product is CASSVSDNFPYEQYF.

This clone was observed a handful of times. This chain's CDR3 is CASSQDWAGGGSGANVLTF. CDR3 in DNA: TGTGCCAGCAGCCAAGATTGGGCAGGGGGTGGGTCTGGGGCCAACGTCCTGACTTTC. This sequence joins TRBV4-2 and TRBJ2-6; 7 nucleotides match TRBD1. With V trimmed by 0 bases and J by 1 base, 9 bases remained unmatched. This CDR3 region has 19 residues. Germline assignment: CDR1 LGHNA and CDR2 YNFKEQ.

In its sample, this clone was seen a few times. The chain's CDR3 is CASSGSGTGVPGELFF. The CDR3 bases are TGTGCCAGCAGTGGTTCCGGAACAGGGGTTCCCGGGGAGCTGTTTTTT. The chain recombines TRBV6-1 with TRBJ2-2, with 7 bases that match TRBD1. Unmatched junction bases numbered 11, after V lost 4 bases and J lost 6 bases. Per germline, CDR1 MNHNS and CDR2 SASEGT. The CDR3 spans 16 residues.